Listed here are 13 T cell receptor beta chains from one sample, sequenced in a study of blood T cell repertoires in COVID-19. The protocol was immunoSEQ multiplex PCR, while the TCRdb copy is restricted to in-frame clones and leaves out a portion. This sample has about 150,000 clones; about 78% occur once, and the top ten carry around 9.9%. Sequenced material: peripheral blood. Every receptor here comes from a man aged 55 to 70 who had recovered from COVID-19.

This clone came up once. The chain carries TRBV27 and TRBJ2-7, with D perhaps TRBD2 (7 bases). From germline, CDR1 is MNHEY and CDR2 SMNVEV (reference sequence). The CDR3 consists of 15 residues. Trimming took off 7 bases at V and 1 base at J, with 17 bases between the two ends. CDR3 region: CASTTQRGGSYEQYF. CDR3 sequence (DNA): TGTGCCAGCACCACCCAGAGGGGGGGGTCCTACGAGCAGTACTTC.

This sequence joins TRBV30 and TRBJ1-6; 9 positions agree with TRBD1. J lost 9 bases, V lost 3 bases, and 6 bases had no gene match. From germline, CDR1 is GTSNPN and CDR2 SVGIG (reference sequence). This CDR3 has 14 amino acids. The CDR3 nucleotides are TGTGCCTGGAGATCCGGGACAGGGCGTTCACCCCTCCACTTT. Translating gives CAWRSGTGRSPLHF.

The rearrangement links TRBV4-3 to TRBJ2-4; 13 bases align to TRBD2. This CDR3 region has 19 residues. Germline CDR1 is LGHNA and CDR2 is YSLEER. Losses at the gene ends were 0 bases for V and 1 base for J; bases not matched to a gene: 6. CDR3 nucleotide sequence: TGCGCCAGCAGCCAAGATAGAACTAGCGGGGGGGCGGCCAAAAACATTCAGTACTTC. It specifies CASSQDRTSGGAAKNIQYF.

The chain has TRBV11-2 and TRBJ2-3; the D gene is possibly TRBD2 (6 bases). V was clipped by 3 bases and J by 1 base, with 11 bases between them. CDR3 size: 15 residues. Germline CDR1 and CDR2: SGHAT and FQNNGV. The CDR3 DNA sequence: TGTGCCAGCAGCTTTTCTAGCGAGGGCACAGATACGCAGTATTTT. Translating it yields CASSFSSEGTDTQYF.

This clone came up a few times. This chain links TRBV27 with TRBJ1-1; TRBD1 might be the D (6 bases). Germline V gives CDR1 MNHEY, CDR2 SMNVEV (reference sequence). Trimming removed 6 bases at V and 6 bases at J, with 20 bases between. The CDR3 has 15 residues. For the CDR3, the DNA is TGTGCCAGCAGGATTAACCCCCAAGGGGGTGCTGAAGCTTTCTTT. It encodes CASRINPQGGAEAFF.

The chain has TRBV7-2 and TRBJ1-2; tentative D call: TRBD1 (6 bases). The CDR3 has 15 residues. Germline assignment: CDR1 SGHTA and CDR2 FQGNSA. V lost 5 bases, J lost 4 bases, and 17 bases lay in between. For the CDR3, the DNA is TGTGCCAGCAGCCCAGGGGCGCGGACATTCTATGGCTACACCTTC. This translates into CASSPGARTFYGYTF.

The chain joins TRBV7-2 to TRBJ2-2; a weak D match, TRBD1 (5 bases). Deletions cut 4 bases from V and 6 bases from J, with 15 bases between. Germline V gene data show CDR1 as SGHTA and CDR2 as FQGNSA. CDR3 length equals 15 residues. DNA of the CDR3: TGTGCCAGCAGCTCCCTCCGACCGACAGCCGGGGAGCTGTTTTTT. Protein: CASSSLRPTAGELFF. The entire variable domain, with the rest obtained from reference TRBV7-2 and TRBJ2-2, is as follows: GAGVSQSPSNKVTEKGKDVELRCDPISGHTALYWYRQSLGQGLEFLIYFQGNSAPDKSGLPSDRFSAERTGGSVSTLTIQRTQQEDSAVYLCASSSLRPTAGELFFGEGSRLTVL.

The rearrangement joins TRBV12-2 to TRBJ1-4. TRBV12-2 counts as a pseudogene. This CDR3 comprises 18 residues. DNA of the CDR3: TGTGCAAGTCGCTTAGGGGAGGGCAAGCGACCAACTAATGAAAAACTGTTTTTT. Protein product: CASRLGEGKRPTNEKLFF.

V is TRBV7-2 and J is TRBJ2-3, with D perhaps matching TRBD1 (5 bases). CDR3 length: 15 amino acids. V lost 0 bases and J lost 1, with 8 bases in between. From germline, CDR1 is SGHTA and CDR2 FQGNSA. CDR3 DNA sequence: TGTGCCAGCAGCTTAGCCAGGGCCCGCACAGATACGCAGTATTTT. Translated, it gives CASSLARARTDTQYF.

The chain carries TRBV5-1 and TRBJ1-2; 9 positions agree with TRBD1. Trimming cost V 3 bases and J 6 bases; bases outside gene matches: 6. The CDR3 extends over 14 amino acids. CDR1 and CDR2 from the germline V gene are SGHRS and YFSETQ. The CDR3 loop reads CASSSDTGGDGYTF. DNA for the CDR3: TGCGCCAGCAGCTCAGACACAGGGGGCGATGGCTACACCTTC.

The chain couples TRBV3-1 (or the pseudogene TRBV3-2) to TRBJ1-4; unclear D gene. Germline CDR1 and CDR2: LGHDT and YNNKEL (reference sequence). The germline V and J ends were trimmed by 4 bases and 4 bases, with 10 bases remaining between them. This CDR3 has 14 residues. Here the CDR3 DNA reads TGTGCCAGCAGCCGCGGGTTAAATAATGAAAAACTGTTTTTT. Its translation is CASSRGLNNEKLFF.

This chain links TRBV19 with TRBJ2-2; 8 bases fit TRBD1. The trim removed 7 bases at V and 6 bases at J, leaving 4 bases unmatched. CDR3 length: 13 residues. From germline, CDR1 is LNHDA and CDR2 SQIVND (reference sequence). In nucleotides, the CDR3 is TGTGCCAGTACCCGGACAGGGTCCGGGGAGCTGTTTTTT. This codes for CASTRTGSGELFF. The whole variable domain, remainder taken from reference TRBV19 and TRBJ2-2, is DGGITQSPKYLFRKEGQNVTLSCEQNLNHDAMYWYRQDPGQGLRLIYYSQIVNDFQKGDIAEGYSVSREKKESFPLTVTSAQKNPTAFYLCASTRTGSGELFFGEGSRLTVL.

V usage is TRBV5-4 and J usage is TRBJ1-2; D is perhaps TRBD1 (5 bases). CDR3 length: 12 residues. Trimming removed 0 bases from V and 6 bases from J, with 6 bases in between. CDR1 and CDR2 from the germline V gene are SGHNT and YYREEE (reference sequence). The CDR3 nucleotides read TGTGCCAGCAGCTTGGAAGGGGATGGCTACACCTTC. Translated: CASSLEGDGYTF.